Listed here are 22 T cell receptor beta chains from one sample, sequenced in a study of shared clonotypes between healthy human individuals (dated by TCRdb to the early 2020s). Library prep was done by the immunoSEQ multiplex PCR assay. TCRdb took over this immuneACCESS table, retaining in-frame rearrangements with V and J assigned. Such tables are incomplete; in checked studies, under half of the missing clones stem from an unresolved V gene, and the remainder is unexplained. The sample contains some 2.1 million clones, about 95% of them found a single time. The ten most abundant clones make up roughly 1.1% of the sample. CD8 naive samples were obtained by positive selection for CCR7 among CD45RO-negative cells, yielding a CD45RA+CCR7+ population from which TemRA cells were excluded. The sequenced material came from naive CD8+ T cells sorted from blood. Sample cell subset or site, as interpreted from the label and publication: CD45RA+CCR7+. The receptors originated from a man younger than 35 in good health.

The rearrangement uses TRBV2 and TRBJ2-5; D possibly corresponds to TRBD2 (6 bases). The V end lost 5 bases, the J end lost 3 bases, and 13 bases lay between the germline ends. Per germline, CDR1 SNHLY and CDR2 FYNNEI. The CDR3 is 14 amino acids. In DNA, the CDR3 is TGTGCCAGCAGTCACCCTAGCGTGGAAGAGACCCAGTACTTC. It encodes CASSHPSVEETQYF.

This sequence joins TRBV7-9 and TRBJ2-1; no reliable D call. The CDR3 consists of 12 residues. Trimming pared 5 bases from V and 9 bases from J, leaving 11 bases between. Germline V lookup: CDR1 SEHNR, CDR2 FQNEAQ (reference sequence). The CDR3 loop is CASSLILTEQFF. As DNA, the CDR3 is TGTGCCAGCAGCCTGATTCTCACTGAGCAGTTCTTC.

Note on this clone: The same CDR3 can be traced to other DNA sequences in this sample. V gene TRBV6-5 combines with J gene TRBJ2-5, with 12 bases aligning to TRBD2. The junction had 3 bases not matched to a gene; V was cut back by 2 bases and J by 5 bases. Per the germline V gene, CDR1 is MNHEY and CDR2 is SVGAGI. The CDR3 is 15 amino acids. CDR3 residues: CASSYLAGGPETQYF. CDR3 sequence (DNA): TGTGCCAGCAGTTACCTAGCGGGAGGGCCGGAGACCCAGTACTTC.

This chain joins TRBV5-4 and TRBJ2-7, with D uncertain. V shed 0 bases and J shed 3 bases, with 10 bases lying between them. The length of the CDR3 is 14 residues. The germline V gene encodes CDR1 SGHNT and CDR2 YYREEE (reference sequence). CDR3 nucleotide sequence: TGTGCCAGCAGCTTGGATGGCGAATACTACGAGCAGTACTTC. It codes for CASSLDGEYYEQYF.

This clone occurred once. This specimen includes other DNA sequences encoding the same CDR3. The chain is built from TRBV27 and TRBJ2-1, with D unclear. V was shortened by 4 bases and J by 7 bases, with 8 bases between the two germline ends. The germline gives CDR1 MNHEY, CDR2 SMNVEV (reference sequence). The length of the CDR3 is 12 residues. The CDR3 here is CASSSGVNEQFF. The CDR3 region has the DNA TGTGCCAGCAGTTCTGGTGTGAATGAGCAGTTCTTC.

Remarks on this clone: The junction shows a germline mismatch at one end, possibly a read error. The CDR3 nucleotides read TGTGCTAGCAGCTTAGTTCTTAGCGGGGGGCGCGATGAGCAGTTCTTC. The encoded protein is CASSLVLSGGRDEQFF. V gene TRBV7-7 combines with J gene TRBJ2-1; 10 nucleotides match TRBD2. Germline loops: CDR1 SSHAT, CDR2 FNYEAQ (reference sequence). The CDR3 contains 16 residues.

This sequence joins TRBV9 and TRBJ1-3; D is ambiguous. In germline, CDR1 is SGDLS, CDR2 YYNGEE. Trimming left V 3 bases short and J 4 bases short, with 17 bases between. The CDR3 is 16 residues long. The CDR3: CASSALGILGGNTIYF. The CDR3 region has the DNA TGTGCCAGCAGCGCGCTAGGAATCCTTGGGGGAAACACCATATATTTT.

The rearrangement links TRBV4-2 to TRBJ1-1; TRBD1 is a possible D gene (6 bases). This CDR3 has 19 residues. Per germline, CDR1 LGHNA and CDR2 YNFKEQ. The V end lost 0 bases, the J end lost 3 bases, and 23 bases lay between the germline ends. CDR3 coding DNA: TGTGCCAGCAGCCAAGAACCGCAGACGACAGGTTGGGTTGACACTGAAGCTTTCTTT. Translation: CASSQEPQTTGWVDTEAFF.

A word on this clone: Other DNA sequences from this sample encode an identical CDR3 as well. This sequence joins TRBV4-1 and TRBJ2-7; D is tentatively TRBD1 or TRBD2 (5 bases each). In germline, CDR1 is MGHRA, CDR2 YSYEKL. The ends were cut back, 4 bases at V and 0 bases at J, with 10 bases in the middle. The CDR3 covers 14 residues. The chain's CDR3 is CASSPGALSYEQYF. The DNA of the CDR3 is TGCGCCAGCAGCCCCGGGGCACTCTCCTACGAGCAGTACTTC.

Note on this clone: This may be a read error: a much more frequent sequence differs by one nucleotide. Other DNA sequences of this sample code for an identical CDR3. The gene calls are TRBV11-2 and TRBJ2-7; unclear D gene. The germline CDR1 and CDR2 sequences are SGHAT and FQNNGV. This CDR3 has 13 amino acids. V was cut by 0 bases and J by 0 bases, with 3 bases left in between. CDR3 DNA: TGTGCCAGCAGCTTAGACCTCTCCTACGAGCAGTACTTC. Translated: CASSLDLSYEQYF.

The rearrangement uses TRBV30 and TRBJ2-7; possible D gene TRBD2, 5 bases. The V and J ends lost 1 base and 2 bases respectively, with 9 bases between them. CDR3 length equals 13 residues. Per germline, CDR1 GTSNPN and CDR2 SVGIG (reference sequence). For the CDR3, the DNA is TGTGCCTGGAGTGGGGAGATTCCCTACGAGCAGTACTTC. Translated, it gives CAWSGEIPYEQYF.

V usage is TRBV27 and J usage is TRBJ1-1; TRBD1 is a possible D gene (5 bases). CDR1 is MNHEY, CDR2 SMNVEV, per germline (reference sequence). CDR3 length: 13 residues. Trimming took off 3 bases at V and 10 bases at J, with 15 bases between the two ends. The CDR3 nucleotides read TGTGCCAGCAGTTTGTCAACAGGTTATGGAGCTTTCTTT. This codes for CASSLSTGYGAFF.

The CDR3 spells CASSVQPGTEFTDTQYF. The CDR3 DNA follows: TGTGCCAGCAGCGTACAACCCGGGACGGAATTCACAGATACGCAGTATTTT. The chain is built from TRBV5-6 and TRBJ2-3; possibly TRBD1 or TRBD2 for D (5 bases each). This CDR3 comprises 17 residues. Germline CDR1 is SGHDT and CDR2 is YYEEEE. Trimming took off 4 bases at V and 2 bases at J, with 20 bases between the two ends. Looking up the rest from reference TRBV5-6 and TRBJ2-3 gives the full variable domain: DAGVTQSPTHLIKTRGQQVTLRCSPKSGHDTVSWYQQALGQGPQFIFQYYEEEERQRGNFPDRFSGHQFPNYSSELNVNALLLGDSALYLCASSVQPGTEFTDTQYFGPGTRLTVL.

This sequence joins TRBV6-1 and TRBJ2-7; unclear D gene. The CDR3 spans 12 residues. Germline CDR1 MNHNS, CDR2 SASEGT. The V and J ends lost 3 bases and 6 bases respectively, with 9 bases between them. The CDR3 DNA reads TGTGCCAGCAGTGATCTTGTGGCCGAGCAGTACTTC. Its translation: CASSDLVAEQYF.

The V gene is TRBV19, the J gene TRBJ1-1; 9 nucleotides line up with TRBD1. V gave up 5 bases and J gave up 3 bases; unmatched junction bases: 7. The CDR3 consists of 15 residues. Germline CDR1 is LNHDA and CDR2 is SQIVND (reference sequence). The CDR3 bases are TGTGCCAGTAGTCCGAACCGGGACAGGGACACTGAAGCTTTCTTT. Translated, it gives CASSPNRDRDTEAFF.

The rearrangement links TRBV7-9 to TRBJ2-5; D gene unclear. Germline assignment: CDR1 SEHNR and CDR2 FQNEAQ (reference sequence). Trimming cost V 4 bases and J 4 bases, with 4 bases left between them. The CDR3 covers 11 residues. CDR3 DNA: TGTGCCAGCAGCTCCGTAGAGACCCAGTACTTC. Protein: CASSSVETQYF. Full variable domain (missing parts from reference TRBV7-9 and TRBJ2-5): DTGVSQNPRHKITKRGQNVTFRCDPISEHNRLYWYRQTLGQGPEFLTYFQNEAQLEKSRLLSDRFSAERPKGSFSTLEIQRTEQGDSAMYLCASSSVETQYFGPGTRLLVL.

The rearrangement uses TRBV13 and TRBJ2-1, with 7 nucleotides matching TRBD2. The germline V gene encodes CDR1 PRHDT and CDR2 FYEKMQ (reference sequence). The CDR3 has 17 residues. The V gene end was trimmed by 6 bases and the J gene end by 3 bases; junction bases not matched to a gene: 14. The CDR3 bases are TGTGCCAGCAGTTATCAAGCCAGCGGGGTGAACTACAATGAGCAGTTCTTC. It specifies CASSYQASGVNYNEQFF.

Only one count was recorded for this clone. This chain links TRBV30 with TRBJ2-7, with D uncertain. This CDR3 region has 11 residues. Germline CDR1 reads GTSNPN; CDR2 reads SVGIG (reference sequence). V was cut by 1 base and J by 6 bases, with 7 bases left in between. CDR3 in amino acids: CAWSEATEQYF. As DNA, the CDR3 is TGTGCCTGGAGTGAAGCGACCGAGCAGTACTTC. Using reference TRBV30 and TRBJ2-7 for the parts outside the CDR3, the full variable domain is SQTIHQWPATLVQPVGSPLSLECTVEGTSNPNLYWYRQAAGRGLQLLFYSVGIGQISSEVPQNLSASRPQDRQFILSSKKLLLSDSGFYLCAWSEATEQYFGPGTRLTVT.

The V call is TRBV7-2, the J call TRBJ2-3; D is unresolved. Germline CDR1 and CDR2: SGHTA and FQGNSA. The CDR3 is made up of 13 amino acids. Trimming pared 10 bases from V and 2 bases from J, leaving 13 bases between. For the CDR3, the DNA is TGTGCCACCACCCCCCCTAACACAGATACGCAGTATTTT. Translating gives CATTPPNTDTQYF.

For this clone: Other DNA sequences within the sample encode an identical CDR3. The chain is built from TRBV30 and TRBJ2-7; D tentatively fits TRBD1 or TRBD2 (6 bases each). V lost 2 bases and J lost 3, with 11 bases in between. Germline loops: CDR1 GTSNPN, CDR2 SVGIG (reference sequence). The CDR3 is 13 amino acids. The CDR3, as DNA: TGTGCCTGGAGTACGGGGGCAAGCTACGAGCAGTACTTC. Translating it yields CAWSTGASYEQYF.

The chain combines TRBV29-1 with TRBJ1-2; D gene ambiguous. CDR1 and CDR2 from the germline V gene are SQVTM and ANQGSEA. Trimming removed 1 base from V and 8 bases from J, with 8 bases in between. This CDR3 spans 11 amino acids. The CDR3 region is CSVEVVGGYTF. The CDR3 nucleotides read TGCAGCGTTGAAGTGGTGGGAGGCTACACCTTC.

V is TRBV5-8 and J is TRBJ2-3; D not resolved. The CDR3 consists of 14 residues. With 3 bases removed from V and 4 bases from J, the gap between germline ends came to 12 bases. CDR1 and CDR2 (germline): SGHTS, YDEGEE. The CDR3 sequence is CASSWGFGADTQYF. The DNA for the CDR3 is TGTGCCAGCAGCTGGGGTTTTGGAGCAGATACGCAGTATTTT.